These T cell receptor beta chains were read from a single sample in a study of cytomegalovirus exposure and HLA in healthy donors. Sequenced by immunoSEQ multiplex PCR; TCRdb stores in-frame clones only, minus some. The sample consists of over 100,000 clones, approximately 89% of them appearing once. Sequencing was performed on PBMCs. The receptors originated from a woman aged 18-29 years in good health and CMV-seronegative. CDR3s include the opening cysteine and the closing phenylalanine or tryptophan. Each record gives: V gene, clone size, CDR3 length, J gene, D gene, CDR3 DNA, CDR3 protein. D genes are given only for firm matches. Clone size appears in some rows only: once, few, many, or a class for an expanded clone.

>TRBV7-6|NA|16|TRBJ1-3|NA
TGTGCCAGCAGCCCGTGGACACTTTCTTCTGGAAACACCATATATTTT
CASSPWTLSSGNTIYF
>TRBV10-3|once|15|TRBJ1-2|TRBD1
TGTGCCATCACCGAAGATGGACAGGCCTCTCCGGGCTACACCTTC
CAITEDGQASPGYTF
>TRBV27|few|14|TRBJ1-6|TRBD1
TGTGCCAGCAGTTTGGACAGGGTGGCGTCACCCCTCCACTTT
CASSLDRVASPLHF
>TRBV5-1|NA|15|TRBJ2-5|TRBD2
TGCGCCAGCAGCTCGGGGACTAGCGGGCAAGAGACCCAGTACTTC
CASSSGTSGQETQYF
>TRBV2|NA|13|TRBJ1-2|NA
TGTGCCAGCAGAATGGAGTTAGGCTATGGCTACACCTTC
CASRMELGYGYTF
>TRBV18|once|15|TRBJ1-3|TRBD1
TGTGCCAGCTCACCGGGGACAGGGGTTGGAAACACCATATATTTT
CASSPGTGVGNTIYF
>TRBV19|NA|14|TRBJ2-1|NA
TGTGCCAGTACCGCCGGGGGAGACTACAATGAGCAGTTCTTC
CASTAGGDYNEQFF
>TRBV6-6|NA|14|TRBJ1-5|NA
TGTGCCAGCAGGAGGGTATTTGGCAATCAGCCCCAGCATTTT
CASRRVFGNQPQHF
>TRBV18|NA|14|TRBJ1-1|TRBD1
TGTGCCAGCTCATACACAGGGGGCTTCGCTGAAGCTTTCTTT
CASSYTGGFAEAFF
>TRBV6-1|NA|14|TRBJ1-4|TRBD1
TGTGCCAGCAGCCGGACAGGGGGCTATGAAAAACTGTTTTTT
CASSRTGGYEKLFF
>TRBV6-5|NA|16|TRBJ2-3|TRBD2
TGTGCCAGCAGTTACTCTAGCGGGGGGGGCACAGATACGCAGTATTTT
CASSYSSGGGTDTQYF
>TRBV7-8|NA|13|TRBJ2-5|NA
TGTGCCAGCGCTAAACAGGGGAGGGAGACCCAGTACTTC
CASAKQGRETQYF
>TRBV7-6|NA|15|TRBJ2-7|TRBD1
TGTGCCAGCAGCCGGCAGGAAAACAGGGGCGACGAGCAGTACTTC
CASSRQENRGDEQYF
>TRBV7-8|NA|19|TRBJ1-1|TRBD1
TGTGCCAGCAGCTTAGCGTTGAGGGGGCCGGGGTTAGTGGACACTGAAGCTTTCTTT
CASSLALRGPGLVDTEAFF
>TRBV6-6|NA|13|TRBJ1-2|NA
TGTGCCAGCAGCCTTCGCCAGAACTATGGCTACACCTTC
CASSLRQNYGYTF
>TRBV5-6|NA|15|TRBJ2-2|TRBD2
TGTGCCAGCAGCTTGGTCCCGGGAGGCACCGGGGAGCTGTTTTTT
CASSLVPGGTGELFF
>TRBV9|NA|16|TRBJ2-3|NA
TGTGCCAGCAGCGCCCTGGGGGGATACGGTGGGAATACGCAGTATTTT
CASSALGGYGGNTQYF
>TRBV7-3|NA|19|TRBJ1-5|TRBD1
TGTGCCAGCATCAGGAAGCTTCCGAGACAGGGCTCGCTGGTTAAGCCCCAGCATTTT
CASIRKLPRQGSLVKPQHF
>TRBV9|NA|21|TRBJ2-5|TRBD2
TGTGCCAGCAGCGTAACGTATAATAGACTAGCGGGGGGGCATCCCAAAGAGACCCAGTACTTC
CASSVTYNRLAGGHPKETQYF
>TRBV7-9|few|16|TRBJ1-5|NA
TGTGCCAGCAGCCACCCTATGTCCGGGGAGGAACAGCCCCAGCATTTT
CASSHPMSGEEQPQHF
>TRBV7-8|NA|14|TRBJ2-5|NA
TGTGCCAGCAGCTTTTCTGGGCGTCAAGAGACCCAGTACTTC
CASSFSGRQETQYF
>TRBV29-1|NA|12|TRBJ2-2|TRBD2
TGCAGCGCTCTAGCGGGGACGGGGGAGCTGTTTTTT
CSALAGTGELFF
>TRBV11-2|NA|16|TRBJ2-3|TRBD2
TGTGCCAGCGACTCGTACGGGGGGGCGGCAGTCGGTACGCAGTATTTT
CASDSYGGAAVGTQYF
>TRBV19|NA|14|TRBJ1-1|NA
TGTGCCAGTAGTATAAGAGGGCTGGGTACTGAAGCTTTCTTT
CASSIRGLGTEAFF
>TRBV6-1|NA|14|TRBJ2-1|NA
TGTGCCAGCAGTGAACCCAGGGGGGACAATGAGCAGTTCTTC
CASSEPRGDNEQFF
>TRBV5-5|NA|15|TRBJ1-5|NA
TGTGCCAGCAGCTTTAAAGACTTAACAAATCAGCCCCAGCATTTT
CASSFKDLTNQPQHF
>TRBV20-1|once|10|TRBJ1-2|NA
TGCAGTGCTAGAAGGGGGGGCTACACCTTC
CSARRGGYTF
>TRBV27|NA|15|TRBJ2-3|NA
TGTGCCAGCAGTTTCGCGGGACGGCGCACAGATACGCAGTATTTT
CASSFAGRRTDTQYF
>TRBV7-8|NA|15|TRBJ2-5|NA
TGTGCCAGCAGCTTACGTCGGGTAACCCAAGAGACCCAGTACTTC
CASSLRRVTQETQYF
>TRBV6-5|NA|13|TRBJ1-1|NA
TGTGCCAGCAGTTCCGGGGTTCACCGAGGGGCTTTCTTT
CASSSGVHRGAFF
>TRBV6-6|NA|15|TRBJ2-5|NA
TGTGCCAGCACTAAGACAGGAGGAATTCGTGAGACCCAGTACTTC
CASTKTGGIRETQYF
>TRBV6-1|NA|13|TRBJ2-5|NA
TGTGCCAGCAGTGAAGCGGTCGCCCGAGGGCAGTACTTC
CASSEAVARGQYF
>TRBV7-8|few|14|TRBJ1-1|NA
TGTGCCAGCAGCTTAGCGCTCGGGGGCACTGAAGCTTTCTTT
CASSLALGGTEAFF
>TRBV6-5|NA|15|TRBJ2-1|TRBD2
TGTGCCAGCAGTTTTGGCGGGGGGGCTAGGAATGAGCAGTTCTTC
CASSFGGGARNEQFF
>TRBV5-1|NA|15|TRBJ2-3|TRBD1
TGCGCCAGCAGCTTGGTACAGGGGAGCACAGATACGCAGTATTTT
CASSLVQGSTDTQYF
>TRBV6-1|NA|11|TRBJ1-2|TRBD1
TGTGCCAGCAGTGAAGTAGGGGGACAGGGCTTC
CASSEVGGQGF
>TRBV10-3|NA|13|TRBJ1-2|NA
TGTGCCTTCCGCTCCCAACTAAACTATGGCTACACCTTC
CAFRSQLNYGYTF
>TRBV18|NA|16|TRBJ1-1|NA
TGTGCCAGCTCACCGGCAAACTGGGGAGTGGCGTCTGAAGCTTTCTTT
CASSPANWGVASEAFF
>TRBV19|NA|12|TRBJ2-7|TRBD2
TGTGCCAGTAGTGGGGGGGGACCCGAGCAGTACTTC
CASSGGGPEQYF
>TRBV27|once|18|TRBJ2-1|TRBD2
TGTGCCAGCAGTTTATCGATGACTAGCGGGGGGGGGATCAATGAGCAGTTCTTC
CASSLSMTSGGGINEQFF
>TRBV11-2|NA|15|TRBJ1-2|TRBD1
TGTGCCAGCAGCTTCGGGACAGCCGTGGACTATGGCTACACCTTC
CASSFGTAVDYGYTF
>TRBV5-1|once|16|TRBJ1-2|NA
TGCGCCAGCAGCCGTTTTTCCGGGACAAGCAACTATGGCTACACCTTC
CASSRFSGTSNYGYTF
>TRBV14|NA|15|TRBJ2-1|TRBD1
TGTGCCAGCAGCCAAGTCGGGACAGGTTACAATGAGCAGTTCTTC
CASSQVGTGYNEQFF
>TRBV2|NA|14|TRBJ1-5|TRBD1
TGTGCCAGCAGTGGGACAGGGGGGAATCAGCCCCAGCATTTT
CASSGTGGNQPQHF
>TRBV6-1|few|15|TRBJ2-2|NA
TGTGCCAGCAGGGACGGAGGGTTCGACACCGGGGAGCTGTTTTTT
CASRDGGFDTGELFF
>TRBV5-8|NA|18|TRBJ2-5|TRBD1
TGTGCCAGCAGCCCCCTGACAGGGTATCCCCCCAAAGAAGAGACCCAGTACTTC
CASSPLTGYPPKEETQYF
>TRBV7-8|NA|15|TRBJ1-1|NA
TGTGCCAGCAGCTTAGCGCGGATGGCGAACACTGAAGCTTTCTTT
CASSLARMANTEAFF
>TRBV5-3|NA|14|TRBJ1-5|TRBD1
TGTGCCAGAAGCTCGGGGGACAGCCATCAGCCCCAGCATTTT
CARSSGDSHQPQHF
>TRBV5-4|NA|17|TRBJ2-3|NA
TGTGCCAGCAGCCCGCAACCTAGCCGCACTAGCACAGATACGCAGTATTTT
CASSPQPSRTSTDTQYF
>TRBV7-6|NA|13|TRBJ2-7|NA
TGTGCCAGCAGCCCCGTGAGCTCCTACGAGCAGTACTTC
CASSPVSSYEQYF
>TRBV19|NA|18|TRBJ1-1|TRBD1
TGTGCCAGTATACCGCAGGGATGGACAGGGGCCGGGAAGACTGAAGCTTTCTTT
CASIPQGWTGAGKTEAFF
>TRBV5-1|NA|15|TRBJ2-5|TRBD1
TGCGCCAGCAGAAAGACAGGGGATGACCAAGAGACCCAGTACTTC
CASRKTGDDQETQYF
>TRBV2|NA|13|TRBJ2-2|NA
TGTGCCAGCATCGTTTACTATCCCGGGGAGCTGTTTTTT
CASIVYYPGELFF